The 10 T cell receptor beta chains below all came from one sample that was sequenced in a study of T cells after posttransplantation cyclophosphamide. Measured with immunoSEQ multiplex PCR; TCRdb has only the in-frame clones, and not every one. The sample consists of under 7,000 clones, 65% to 85% of them appearing once. Sample: memory CD4+ T cells sorted from blood. All receptors come from a woman between 50 and 59 years old in good health and a related stem cell transplant donor.

This chain joins TRBV5-8 and TRBJ1-4; no definite D call. CDR1 and CDR2 (germline): SGHTS, YDEGEE. This CDR3 has 14 residues. Trimming removed 2 bases at V and 1 base at J, with 6 bases between. The CDR3: CASSLVGTNEKLFF. DNA of the CDR3: TGTGCCAGCAGCTTAGTCGGAACTAATGAAAAACTGTTTTTT.

CDR3 nucleotide sequence: TGTGCCAGCAGGCGGGGTGAGAAGACCCAGTACTTC. Translating gives CASRRGEKTQYF. The chain joins TRBV2 to TRBJ2-5; D may be TRBD2 (6 bases). Germline values: CDR1 SNHLY, CDR2 FYNNEI. The CDR3 covers 12 residues. The V and J ends lost 6 bases and 6 bases respectively, with 11 bases between them.

V gene TRBV7-6 combines with J gene TRBJ1-5; D gene uncertain. Trimming removed 4 bases from V and 3 bases from J, with 13 bases in between. Germline V gene sequence: CDR1 SGHVS, CDR2 FNYEAQ. The CDR3 totals 15 residues. For the CDR3, the DNA is TGTGCCAGCAGCTCCGAACGCGGCCTCAATCAGCCCCAGCATTTT. Translating gives CASSSERGLNQPQHF.

The chain joins TRBV15 to TRBJ2-6; a weak D match, TRBD2 (6 bases). The germline CDR1 and CDR2 sequences are LNHNV and YYDKDF (reference sequence). This CDR3 spans 15 amino acids. Trimming took off 8 bases at V and 4 bases at J, with 15 bases between the two ends. CDR3 in amino acids: CATHRGGSGANVLTF. CDR3 bases: TGTGCCACCCATCGTGGGGGGTCCGGGGCCAACGTCCTGACTTTC.

The chain recombines TRBV27 with TRBJ2-1; no clear D gene. This CDR3 has 13 residues. Trimming shortened V by 3 bases and J by 8 bases, and 11 bases separated the two germline ends. Germline V lookup: CDR1 MNHEY, CDR2 SMNVEV (reference sequence). This CDR3 reads CASSLELGDEQFF. The CDR3 coding sequence is TGTGCCAGCAGTTTGGAGTTAGGCGATGAGCAGTTCTTC.

The rearrangement links TRBV6-5 to TRBJ1-2, with TRBD1 matching 7 bases. V trimming: 6 bases; J trimming: 4 bases; junction bases outside the gene matches: 8. Germline V CDR1 and CDR2: MNHEY, SVGAGI. This CDR3 is built from 14 residues. CDR3 DNA: TGTGCCAGCAGCCTTGGGACAGACCTCTATGGCTACACCTTC. This codes for CASSLGTDLYGYTF.

The rearrangement links TRBV6-4 to TRBJ1-6; 8 bases align to TRBD1. This CDR3 is 15 amino acids long. Looked up from germline, CDR1 is MRHNA and CDR2 is SNTAGT. Germline trimming cut 6 bases from V and 9 bases from J; bases unmatched to any gene: 10. CDR3 sequence (DNA): TGTGCCAGCAGGCTACAGGGGGACAGCGGTTCACCCCTCCACTTT. Translating it yields CASRLQGDSGSPLHF.

The chain carries TRBV2 and TRBJ2-7; TRBD2 matches at 15 bases. The CDR3 covers 19 residues. Looked up from germline, CDR1 is SNHLY and CDR2 is FYNNEI. V lost 6 bases, J lost 0 bases, and 12 bases stayed unmatched. The CDR3 coding sequence is TGTGCCAGCAGAACACCCCCGGGACTAGCGGGAGGAAGCTCCTACGAGCAGTACTTC. Translated, it gives CASRTPPGLAGGSSYEQYF.

V and J are TRBV18 and TRBJ1-5, with a possible D match to TRBD1 (6 bases). V was trimmed by 5 bases and J by 4 bases, leaving 12 bases between them. Germline V gene sequence: CDR1 KGHSH, CDR2 LQKENI. CDR3 length: 14 amino acids. The CDR3 protein is CASSSWDTNQPQHF. In DNA form, the CDR3 reads TGTGCCAGCTCATCCTGGGACACTAATCAGCCCCAGCATTTT.

The chain employs TRBV7-3 and TRBJ2-5, with D tentatively TRBD2 (6 bases). The CDR3 sequence is 15 residues long. Trimming removed 5 bases from V and 2 bases from J, with 15 bases in between. In germline, CDR1 is SGHTA, CDR2 FQGTGA. The CDR3 nucleotides read TGTGCCAGCAGCCCGGGGGAGGCTTGGCAAGAGACCCAGTACTTC. Encoded protein: CASSPGEAWQETQYF.